The 20 T cell receptor beta chains below were found in one sample sequenced in a study of T-cell reconstitution after alpha-beta-depleted transplantation in children. Unique molecular identifiers were incorporated during preparation of the TCRbeta library. TCRdb passed the PCR reads through MiXCR, listing each CDR3 protein once. The table records about 980,000 distinct CDR3 sequences, about 31% of them present only once. Material: PBMCs, mostly from graft donor cells, obtained 360 days after TCRalphabeta/CD19-depleted stem cell transplant. The receptors were gathered from a boy under two years old who had a stem cell transplant for SCID, so the T cells may come from the graft donor.

The J gene is TRBJ2-3, the V gene TRBV4-2; 7 bases map to TRBD2. CDR1 LGHNA and CDR2 YNFKEQ come from the germline V gene. The CDR3 runs to 15 residues. J was trimmed by 4 bases and V by 1 base; bases with no gene match: 5. The CDR3 reads CASSQVLGGADTQYF. CDR3 nucleotide sequence: TGTGCCAGCAGCCAAGTGCTTGGGGGGGCAGATACGCAGTATTTT.

This clonotype was counted at least ten times. The chain links TRBV27 to TRBJ1-1; no clear D gene. The CDR3 contains 11 residues. Germline V gene lookup returns CDR1 MNHEY and CDR2 SMNVEV (reference sequence). V was pared by 7 bases and J by 5 bases, with 8 bases between. In DNA form, the CDR3 reads TGTGCCAGCATCGGGTGGACTGAAGCTTTCTTT. This sequence encodes CASIGWTEAFF.

This chain connects TRBV21-1 to TRBJ1-3. TRBV21-1 is labeled a pseudogene. The CDR3 is 17 amino acids. The CDR3 loop reads CASSPRHSLATGNTIYF. The CDR3 nucleotides read TGTGCCAGCAGCCCTCGACATTCCTTGGCCACTGGAAACACCATATATTTT.

This chain links TRBV7-9 with TRBJ1-1; the D gene is possibly TRBD1 (6 bases). V lost 8 bases and J 3 bases, leaving 16 bases between the germline ends. Germline CDR1 reads SEHNR; CDR2 reads FQNEAQ (reference sequence). This CDR3 region has 14 residues. This CDR3 is CASGTGPMYTEAFF. For the CDR3, the DNA is TGTGCCAGCGGAACAGGGCCGATGTACACTGAAGCTTTCTTT.

This clonotype was recorded a few times. The chain carries TRBV12-3 or TRBV12-4 and TRBJ1-1; no clear D gene. V was pared by 5 bases and J by 1 base, with 11 bases between. CDR3 length: 14 residues. The CDR3 nucleotides read TGTGCCAGCAGTGGCTTTTTGAGGAACACTGAAGCTTTCTTT. It yields the protein CASSGFLRNTEAFF.

This chain joins TRBV4-1 and TRBJ2-1; D could derive from TRBD1 or TRBD2 (5 bases each). The CDR3 consists of 16 residues. V was cut by 4 bases and J by 1 base, with 14 bases left in between. Germline V lookup: CDR1 MGHRA, CDR2 YSYEKL. This CDR3 is CASSRTGTFSYNEQFF. CDR3 DNA sequence: TGCGCCAGCAGCCGGACCGGGACCTTTTCCTACAATGAGCAGTTCTTC.

V is TRBV5-1 and J is TRBJ2-1; 8 bases are shared with TRBD2. Germline loops: CDR1 SGHRS, CDR2 YFSETQ. CDR3 length equals 16 residues. J was trimmed by 3 bases and V by 4 bases; bases with no gene match: 9. CDR3 amino acids: CASSPPGGDDYNEQFF. The CDR3 region has the DNA TGCGCCAGCAGCCCCCCCGGGGGGGACGACTACAATGAGCAGTTCTTC.

The rearrangement links TRBV7-8 to TRBJ1-6; TRBD1 agrees at 7 bases. Per the germline V gene, CDR1 is SGHVS and CDR2 is FQNEAQ. J lost 14 bases, V lost 5 bases, and 18 bases had no gene match. The CDR3 covers 16 residues. The CDR3 loop is CASSTPRDRPFWSLHF. The DNA for the CDR3 is TGTGCCAGCAGCACCCCCCGGGACAGACCTTTCTGGTCCCTCCACTTT.

The chain links TRBV5-1 to TRBJ2-2; D could derive from TRBD1 or TRBD2 (5 bases each). V was clipped by 4 bases and J by 3 bases, with 19 bases between them. The CDR3 consists of 17 residues. The germline gives CDR1 SGHRS, CDR2 YFSETQ. The CDR3 DNA is TGCGCCAGCAGCAAGGATCCAGGGAGTAGTCACACCGGGGAGCTGTTTTTT. Amino acids: CASSKDPGSSHTGELFF.

This clonotype showed up many times. The chain combines TRBV5-1 with TRBJ2-3; 7 bases fit TRBD2. The CDR3 length is 14 residues. V was clipped by 5 bases and J by 1 base; unmatched bases: 4. Germline V gene data show CDR1 as SGHRS and CDR2 as YFSETQ. CDR3 in DNA: TGCGCCAGCAGTCGGGAGGCTGGCACAGATACGCAGTATTTT. Protein sequence: CASSREAGTDTQYF.

The CDR3 is CAISAMSTDTQYF. CDR3 DNA: TGTGCCATCAGTGCGATGAGCACAGATACGCAGTATTTT. The chain links TRBV10-3 to TRBJ2-3; D call uncertain. Germline V gives CDR1 ENHRY, CDR2 SYGVKD. The CDR3 length is 13 residues. Between the trimmed V and J ends, which lost 4 bases and 0 bases, there was a span of 5 bases.

This clonotype was recorded at least ten times. V and J are TRBV5-8 and TRBJ2-1; D assignment may be TRBD1 or TRBD2 (6 bases each). The CDR3 is made up of 16 amino acids. V was shortened by 5 bases and J by 1 base, with 16 bases between the two germline ends. Germline V gene data show CDR1 as SGHTS and CDR2 as YDEGEE. CDR3 DNA: TGTGCCAGCAGAAGCTTTGGGGGGCGATCCTACAATGAGCAGTTCTTC. Residues: CASRSFGGRSYNEQFF. Full variable domain (outside the CDR3, taken from reference TRBV5-8 and TRBJ2-1): EAGVTQSPTHLIKTRGQQATLRCSPISGHTSVYWYQQALGLGLQFLLWYDEGEERNRGNFPPRFSGRQFPNYSSELNVNALELEDSALYLCASRSFGGRSYNEQFFGPGTRLTVL.

The chain joins TRBV4-3 to TRBJ2-2, with D unresolved. Trimming left V 0 bases short and J 2 bases short, with 10 bases between. The CDR3 contains 16 residues. Germline CDR1 is LGHNA and CDR2 is YSLEER. The CDR3 bases are TGCGCCAGCAGCCAAGATCAGCCGCTAAACACCGGGGAGCTGTTTTTT. Its translation: CASSQDQPLNTGELFF.

This clonotype has just one count. The chain couples TRBV6-1 to TRBJ2-7, with 12 positions matching TRBD1. The CDR3 runs 14 residues. Per germline, CDR1 MNHNS and CDR2 SASEGT. V gave up 6 bases and J gave up 3 bases; unmatched junction bases: 3. DNA of the CDR3: TGTGCCAGCAGGGGACAGGGGGCGTTCTACGAGCAGTACTTC. Encoded protein: CASRGQGAFYEQYF.

There are many counts of this clonotype. This chain uses TRBV12-3 or TRBV12-4 with TRBJ1-2, with 8 bases matching TRBD1. The V segment lost 7 bases and the J segment 2 bases; nucleotides outside the gene matches: 9. This CDR3 region has 15 residues. In DNA, the CDR3 is TGTGCCAGCACCGGGACAGGAGGAAGAAACTATGGCTACACCTTC. The encoded protein is CASTGTGGRNYGYTF.

This clonotype has just a few counts. The chain has TRBV20-1 and TRBJ1-5, with D possibly TRBD1 on 6 matching bases. Germline V gives CDR1 DFQATT, CDR2 SNEGSKA (reference sequence). The CDR3 loop spans 15 amino acids. The V end was cut by 3 bases, the J end by 2 bases, with 14 bases between. CDR3 amino acids: CSARGGGRGNQPQHF. DNA of the CDR3: TGCAGTGCTAGGGGAGGGGGAAGGGGCAATCAGCCCCAGCATTTT.

There are a few counts of this clonotype. The genes are TRBV28 and TRBJ2-7; 10 bases align to TRBD2. Looked up from germline, CDR1 is MDHEN and CDR2 is SYDVKM. The length of the CDR3 is 15 residues. V was clipped by 6 bases and J by 1 base; unmatched bases: 6. DNA of the CDR3: TGTGCCAGCAGGACCGGGACTAGCGAGTCCTACGAGCAGTACTTC. Protein: CASRTGTSESYEQYF.

The V gene is TRBV12-3 or TRBV12-4, the J gene TRBJ1-3; D not resolved. V dropped 3 bases and J dropped 0 bases, with 15 bases sitting between them. The CDR3 sequence is 17 residues long. In DNA, the CDR3 is TGTGCCAGCAGTTTCCCCCATGCCTTGAGCTCTGGAAACACCATATATTTT. This codes for CASSFPHALSSGNTIYF.

This clonotype occurred a few times. This chain joins TRBV7-9 and TRBJ1-1, with D hard to call. The germline V gene encodes CDR1 SEHNR and CDR2 FQNEAQ (reference sequence). V lost 5 bases and J lost 1, with 14 bases in between. CDR3 length: 15 amino acids. The CDR3 DNA is TGTGCCAGCAGCGATGGACTTCGTGGGAACACTGAAGCTTTCTTT. Its protein is CASSDGLRGNTEAFF.

This clonotype has a handful of counts. The rearrangement uses TRBV29-1 and TRBJ1-2; the match to TRBD1 covers 7 bases. Germline CDR1 reads SQVTM; CDR2 reads ANQGSEA. Trimming cost V 5 bases and J 4 bases; bases outside gene matches: 10. This CDR3 contains 14 residues. The CDR3 region is CSVSSDRPSYGYTF. The CDR3 DNA is TGCAGCGTTTCCTCGGACAGGCCAAGCTATGGCTACACCTTC.